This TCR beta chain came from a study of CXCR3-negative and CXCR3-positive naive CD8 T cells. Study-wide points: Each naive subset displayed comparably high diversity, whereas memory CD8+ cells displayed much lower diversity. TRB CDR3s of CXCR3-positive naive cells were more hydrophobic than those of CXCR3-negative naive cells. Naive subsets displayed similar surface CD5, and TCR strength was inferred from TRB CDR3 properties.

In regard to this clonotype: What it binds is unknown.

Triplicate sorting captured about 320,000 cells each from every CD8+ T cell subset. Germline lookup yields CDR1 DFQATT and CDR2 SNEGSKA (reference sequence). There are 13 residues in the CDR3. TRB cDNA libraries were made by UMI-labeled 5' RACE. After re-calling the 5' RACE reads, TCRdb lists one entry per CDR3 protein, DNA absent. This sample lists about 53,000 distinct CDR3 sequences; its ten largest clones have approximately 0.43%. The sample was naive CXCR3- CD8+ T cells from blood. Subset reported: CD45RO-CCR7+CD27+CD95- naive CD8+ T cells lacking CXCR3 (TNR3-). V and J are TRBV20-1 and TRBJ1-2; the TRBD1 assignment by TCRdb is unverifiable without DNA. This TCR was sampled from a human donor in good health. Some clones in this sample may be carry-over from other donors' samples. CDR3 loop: CSARDPTAQGYTF.